This T cell receptor (beta chain) was found in a study of radiotherapy plus CTLA-4 blockade in lung cancer. Study-wide results and caveats: Peripheral blood showed expansion of tumor-derived TCR clones after radiotherapy and ipilimumab.

With respect to this clone: Its specificity is unknown.

Here immunoSEQ multiplex PCR was the method, and the copy in TCRdb shows in-frame clones only, minus some. The sample comprises about 56,000 clones, 70% to 85% of which are singletons, and 16% rests with the top ten. Trimming left V 0 bases short and J 8 bases short, with 19 bases between. Germline CDR1 and CDR2: MNHEY and SVGAGI. The CDR3 loop spans 16 amino acids. The TCR sequence derives from a human donor with non-small cell lung cancer who had a complete response to radiotherapy plus ipilimumab. Here the sequenced sample was peripheral blood, taken from a patient treated with radiotherapy plus ipilimumab. V usage is TRBV6-5 and J usage is TRBJ1-2, with TRBD1 as a possible D gene (6 bases). The CDR3 DNA follows: TGTGCCAGCAGTTACTCGATAGTAGGGGGGGCGCGAGGCTACACCTTC. This sequence encodes CASSYSIVGGARGYTF.